Listed here are 18 T cell receptor beta chains from one sample, sequenced in a study of T cell repertoires in ileal Crohn's disease. The assay was immunoSEQ multiplex PCR, and TCRdb's table has in-frame clones only and misses some. The table shows 3,000 to 3,500 clones, with approximately 78% occurring only once. Surgical specimens yielded lamina propria lymphocytes, which were density-gradient separated and then sorted. Specimen: CD4+ T cells sorted from the ileum. The source of these receptors is an adult with Crohn's disease.

The chain recombines TRBV5-4 with TRBJ2-7; no clear D. Trimming removed 2 bases from V and 6 bases from J, with 12 bases in between. The CDR3 has 13 residues. Germline values: CDR1 SGHNT, CDR2 YYREEE (reference sequence). CDR3 protein: CASSFTGQGEQYF. DNA of the CDR3: TGTGCCAGCAGCTTCACTGGGCAAGGCGAGCAGTACTTC.

The chain combines TRBV4-1 with TRBJ2-7, with 7 bases fitting TRBD2. This CDR3 region has 15 residues. With V trimmed by 4 bases and J by 2 bases, 8 bases remained unmatched. CDR1 MGHRA and CDR2 YSYEKL come from the germline V gene. The CDR3 DNA follows: TGCGCCAGCAGCCCCCGGGGGGATATTCCCTACGAGCAGTACTTC. Protein product: CASSPRGDIPYEQYF.

This sequence joins TRBV28 and TRBJ2-7, with 7 positions matching TRBD1. This CDR3 spans 14 amino acids. Unmatched junction bases numbered 2, after V lost 1 base and J lost 2 bases. Germline assignment: CDR1 MDHEN and CDR2 SYDVKM. The CDR3 coding sequence is TGTGCCAGCAGTTTATTCAGGGGGACCTACGAGCAGTACTTC. Its protein product is CASSLFRGTYEQYF.

The rearrangement links TRBV5-1 to TRBJ2-3; 8 nucleotides match TRBD1. CDR1 is SGHRS, CDR2 YFSETQ, per germline. The CDR3 runs to 14 residues. The V and J ends lost 5 bases and 3 bases, in that order; junction bases with no gene match: 5. In DNA form, the CDR3 reads TGCGCCAGCAGTTCTGGACAGGGAACAGATACGCAGTATTTT. This gives the protein CASSSGQGTDTQYF.

J is TRBJ2-2 and V is TRBV5-1; D possibly corresponds to TRBD2 (6 bases). V was pared by 1 base and J by 4 bases, with 14 bases between. The CDR3 totals 16 residues. Per germline, CDR1 SGHRS and CDR2 YFSETQ. The CDR3 DNA follows: TGCGCCAGCAGCTTGCTCCCTAGCGCCTCCACCGGGGAGCTGTTTTTT. Encoded protein: CASSLLPSASTGELFF.

The chain is built from TRBV18 and TRBJ1-5; D perhaps matches TRBD1 (5 bases). The CDR3 contains 15 residues. Germline CDR1 reads KGHSH; CDR2 reads LQKENI. The ends were cut back, 4 bases at V and 4 bases at J, with 14 bases in the middle. DNA for the CDR3: TGTGCCAGCTCACAACAGGTGGTGGCGAATCAGCCCCAGCATTTT. Protein: CASSQQVVANQPQHF.

The chain carries TRBV5-4 and TRBJ1-1; the match to TRBD1 covers 7 bases. Germline V gene lookup returns CDR1 SGHNT and CDR2 YYREEE (reference sequence). V gave up 2 bases and J gave up 6 bases; unmatched junction bases: 7. This CDR3 comprises 14 residues. This CDR3 reads CASSFTGAGAEAFF. CDR3 bases: TGTGCCAGCAGCTTTACAGGGGCCGGGGCTGAAGCTTTCTTT.

The chain has TRBV11-2 and TRBJ1-6; 7 bases map to TRBD1. Germline loops: CDR1 SGHAT, CDR2 FQNNGV. V gave up 2 bases and J gave up 9 bases; unmatched junction bases: 13. The CDR3 spans 17 residues. The CDR3 loop reads CASSLSGRQGWISPLHF. CDR3 in DNA: TGTGCCAGCAGCTTAAGTGGGAGACAGGGATGGATTTCACCCCTCCACTTT.

The chain recombines TRBV19 with TRBJ1-2; TRBD1 might be the D (5 bases). V lost 4 bases, J lost 5 bases, and 8 bases lay in between. Germline loops: CDR1 LNHDA, CDR2 SQIVND (reference sequence). The CDR3 totals 12 residues. The CDR3 DNA is TGTGCCAGTAGTACCAGGGAATATGGCTACACCTTC. It is translated as CASSTREYGYTF.

This clone occurred a few times. The rearrangement links TRBV19 to TRBJ2-7; 8 bases line up with TRBD2. The CDR3 runs 17 residues. V trimming: 0 bases; J trimming: 3 bases; junction bases outside the gene matches: 10. CDR1 and CDR2 (germline): LNHDA, SQIVND (reference sequence). This CDR3 is CASSIDDGGAICYEQYF. DNA for the CDR3: TGTGCCAGTAGTATAGATGACGGGGGGGCCATTTGCTACGAGCAGTACTTC.

The V and J genes are TRBV5-6 and TRBJ2-3; 9 nucleotides line up with TRBD1. CDR1 is SGHDT, CDR2 YYEEEE, per germline. The CDR3 length is 16 residues. The ends lost 5 bases at V and 4 bases at J; junction bases unmatched: 11. The CDR3 here is CASSSNRDRVADTQYF. The CDR3 region has the DNA TGTGCCAGCAGTTCTAATCGGGACAGGGTGGCAGATACGCAGTATTTT.

The chain is built from TRBV11-2 and TRBJ2-7; 8 bases match TRBD2. Germline assignment: CDR1 SGHAT and CDR2 FQNNGV. V shed 7 bases and J 7 bases; nucleotides not matched to a gene: 9. The CDR3 runs 13 residues. The CDR3 DNA is TGTGCCAGCAAGCCAAGCGGGGGAGGAGAGCAGTACTTC. It specifies CASKPSGGGEQYF.

This chain uses TRBV6-1 with TRBJ1-4; tentatively, D is TRBD1 (5 bases). Germline V gene data show CDR1 as MNHNS and CDR2 as SASEGT. The CDR3 loop spans 15 amino acids. The V end was cut by 6 bases, the J end by 4 bases, with 15 bases between. The CDR3 sequence: CASRIQSTVNEKLFF. The CDR3 DNA follows: TGTGCCAGCAGGATACAATCGACAGTTAATGAAAAACTGTTTTTT.

The genes are TRBV20-1 and TRBJ1-5, with unresolved D. From germline, CDR1 is DFQATT and CDR2 SNEGSKA (reference sequence). The CDR3 sequence is 10 residues long. V lost 7 bases to trimming and J lost 1 base, with 2 bases between them. As DNA, the CDR3 is TGCAGTGTAAGCAATCAGCCCCAGCATTTT. It codes for CSVSNQPQHF.

The chain combines TRBV2 with TRBJ1-1; TRBD1 matches 9 bases. CDR3 size: 15 residues. Trimming removed 7 bases from V and 2 bases from J; junction bases left unmatched: 8. Germline loops: CDR1 SNHLY, CDR2 FYNNEI. The CDR3 nucleotides are TGTGCCAGCAAAAAGACAGGGGGATTAAACACTGAAGCTTTCTTT. Its protein product is CASKKTGGLNTEAFF. Based on the CDR3 plus reference TRBV2 and TRBJ1-1, the full variable domain is EPEVTQTPSHQVTQMGQEVILRCVPISNHLYFYWYRQILGQKVEFLVSFYNNEISEKSEIFDDQFSVERPDGSNFTLKIRSTKLEDSAMYFCASKKTGGLNTEAFFGQGTRLTVV.

This rearrangement joins TRBV2 to TRBJ1-5; TRBD1 agrees at 7 bases. The germline V gene encodes CDR1 SNHLY and CDR2 FYNNEI. This CDR3 spans 14 amino acids. V was pared by 6 bases and J by 3 bases, with 5 bases of the junction left unmatched. The chain's CDR3 is CASSADRVNQPQHF. CDR3 DNA: TGTGCCAGCAGCGCCGACAGGGTCAATCAGCCCCAGCATTTT.

In this sample, this clone turned up once. The chain is built from TRBV27 and TRBJ2-7, with 12 bases identical to TRBD1. The germline gives CDR1 MNHEY, CDR2 SMNVEV (reference sequence). V was clipped by 2 bases and J by 7 bases; unmatched bases: 9. This CDR3 is 16 amino acids long. The CDR3 DNA reads TGTGCCAGCAGTTTAAGGGCCGGGACAGGGGGCGGGGAGCAGTACTTC. The encoded protein is CASSLRAGTGGGEQYF.

The chain is built from TRBV15 and TRBJ1-2; 8 bases match TRBD1. CDR1 and CDR2 from the germline V gene are LNHNV and YYDKDF (reference sequence). With 5 bases clipped from V and 8 bases from J, the junction kept 7 bases outside the gene matches. This CDR3 spans 13 amino acids. The CDR3 region is CATSARTGQGYTF. The DNA for the CDR3 is TGTGCCACCAGCGCTCGGACAGGGCAAGGCTACACCTTC. Drawing the rest from reference TRBV15 and TRBJ1-2, the complete variable domain is DAMVIQNPRYQVTQFGKPVTLSCSQTLNHNVMYWYQQKSSQAPKLLFHYYDKDFNNEADTPDNFQSRRPNTSFCFLDIRSPGLGDTAMYLCATSARTGQGYTFGSGTRLTVV.